Below are 20 T cell receptor beta chains sequenced from a single sample in a study of a mutant IDH1 vaccine in newly diagnosed glioma. Using immunoSEQ multiplex PCR, the repertoire was profiled, and TCRdb retains in-frame clones only, with some absent. The profile shows about 44,000 clones, 81% of them singletons. Their specific antigens are unknown. Described time point: week 35, safety follow-up. Topical imiquimod accompanied each vaccine dose, which consisted of 300 ug of mutant IDH1 20-mer peptide. The sample was PBMCs, taken from a glioma patient whose treatment included an IDH1 peptide vaccine. The receptors were gathered from a woman between 40 and 55 years old with glioma. Some clones in this sample may be carry-over from other donors' samples.

V usage is TRBV25-1 and J usage is TRBJ1-3, with 8 positions matching TRBD1. CDR3 length: 15 residues. V shed 3 bases and J 2 bases; nucleotides not matched to a gene: 3. CDR1 and CDR2 from the germline V gene are MGHDK and SYGVNS. As DNA, the CDR3 is TGTGCCAGCAGTGATCGGACAGGGACTGGAAACACCATATATTTT. Encoded protein: CASSDRTGTGNTIYF.

In this sample, this clone turned up once. This rearrangement joins TRBV7-2 to TRBJ1-1, with D unresolved. The germline CDR1 and CDR2 sequences are SGHTA and FQGNSA. The CDR3 is 14 amino acids. Trimming pared 2 bases from V and 1 base from J, leaving 8 bases between. The CDR3 sequence: CASSLIAGNTEAFF. The CDR3 bases are TGTGCCAGCAGCTTAATAGCCGGGAACACTGAAGCTTTCTTT. Full variable domain (remainder filled in from reference TRBV7-2 and TRBJ1-1): GAGVSQSPSNKVTEKGKDVELRCDPISGHTALYWYRQSLGQGLEFLIYFQGNSAPDKSGLPSDRFSAERTGGSVSTLTIQRTQQEDSAVYLCASSLIAGNTEAFFGQGTRLTVV.

This sequence joins TRBV9 and TRBJ2-7; 7 bases map to TRBD1. This CDR3 has 14 amino acids. Germline V gene lookup returns CDR1 SGDLS and CDR2 YYNGEE. Germline trimming cut 0 bases from V and 6 bases from J; bases unmatched to any gene: 6. CDR3 protein: CASSVGQGVGEQYF. CDR3 nucleotide sequence: TGTGCCAGCAGCGTAGGGCAGGGGGTAGGCGAGCAGTACTTC.

The rearrangement links TRBV6-5 to TRBJ1-3, with no clear D. V lost 8 bases to trimming and J lost 0 bases, with 8 bases between them. CDR1 is MNHEY, CDR2 SVGAGI, per germline. The CDR3 is 13 residues long. As DNA, the CDR3 is TGTGCCAGCGGGCGAGTCTCTGGAAACACCATATATTTT. This encodes CASGRVSGNTIYF.

This chain joins TRBV6-5 and TRBJ1-1; 7 bases map to TRBD1. In germline, CDR1 is MNHEY, CDR2 SVGAGI. This CDR3 contains 14 residues. V gave up 7 bases and J gave up 2 bases; unmatched junction bases: 7. For the CDR3, the DNA is TGTGCCAGCAACTCCGGGACAGTAAACACTGAAGCTTTCTTT. Translating gives CASNSGTVNTEAFF.

The rearrangement joins TRBV15 to TRBJ2-7; 7 nucleotides agree with TRBD2. The germline V gene has CDR1 LNHNV and CDR2 YYDKDF (reference sequence). This CDR3 comprises 14 residues. V dropped 2 bases and J dropped 2; count of bases not matched to a gene: 3. The CDR3 DNA reads TGTGCCACCAGCAGATCAGCGGGAACCTACGAGCAGTACTTC. It encodes CATSRSAGTYEQYF. Drawing the rest from reference TRBV15 and TRBJ2-7, the complete variable domain is DAMVIQNPRYQVTQFGKPVTLSCSQTLNHNVMYWYQQKSSQAPKLLFHYYDKDFNNEADTPDNFQSRRPNTSFCFLDIRSPGLGDTAMYLCATSRSAGTYEQYFGPGTRLTVT.

The chain links TRBV2 to TRBJ2-1, with D maybe TRBD2 (6 bases). The V and J ends lost 7 bases and 4 bases respectively, with 11 bases between them. CDR1 and CDR2 (germline): SNHLY, FYNNEI. The CDR3 is 13 amino acids. CDR3 region: CASIPRGYNEQFF. For the CDR3, the DNA is TGTGCCAGCATCCCTCGGGGGTACAATGAGCAGTTCTTC.

The CDR3 reads CASSSRGGRAGGEQFF. The CDR3 DNA reads as TGTGCCAGCAGCTCCCGGGGCGGGAGGGCTGGAGGTGAGCAGTTCTTC. The chain uses TRBV7-3 and TRBJ2-1; 9 nucleotides agree with TRBD2. Germline values: CDR1 SGHTA, CDR2 FQGTGA. The CDR3 has 16 residues. V shed 4 bases, J shed 9 bases, and the junction held 13 bases outside the gene matches.

This CDR3 reads CAISESTTNEKLFF. DNA of the CDR3: TGTGCCATCAGTGAGTCGACGACTAATGAAAAACTGTTTTTT. The chain is built from TRBV10-3 and TRBJ1-4; D unclear. This CDR3 has 14 amino acids. Trimming stripped 0 bases from V and 2 bases from J, with 4 bases between. Per germline, CDR1 ENHRY and CDR2 SYGVKD.

V usage is TRBV28 and J usage is TRBJ1-2, with D perhaps TRBD1 (5 bases). CDR3 length equals 13 residues. Trimming cost V 4 bases and J 5 bases, with 11 bases left between them. CDR1 and CDR2 (germline): MDHEN, SYDVKM. The CDR3 bases are TGTGCCAGCAGTTACGGGGCAGGGTATGGCTACACCTTC. Its protein product is CASSYGAGYGYTF.

The rearrangement joins TRBV29-1 to TRBJ1-1; D might be TRBD1 (5 bases). This CDR3 contains 15 residues. CDR1 and CDR2 (germline): SQVTM, ANQGSEA. Trimming removed 0 bases from V and 5 bases from J, with 16 bases in between. CDR3 DNA: TGCAGCGTTGAAGATCGGGGACCGGGAGGGACTGAAGCTTTCTTT. Translating gives CSVEDRGPGGTEAFF. The entire variable domain, with the rest obtained from reference TRBV29-1 and TRBJ1-1, is as follows: SAVISQKPSRDICQRGTSLTIQCQVDSQVTMMFWYRQQPGQSLTLIATANQGSEATYESGFVIDKFPISRPNLTFSTLTVSNMSPEDSSIYLCSVEDRGPGGTEAFFGQGTRLTVV.

This clone has a handful of counts. The V and J genes are TRBV7-6 and TRBJ1-1, with D perhaps matching TRBD1 (6 bases). Germline V gene data show CDR1 as SGHVS and CDR2 as FNYEAQ. The CDR3 is 16 amino acids. V was trimmed by 1 base and J by 3 bases, leaving 15 bases between them. The CDR3, as DNA: TGTGCCAGCAGCTTAGTGGCAGGAAGGGGGGACACTGAAGCTTTCTTT. Its translation: CASSLVAGRGDTEAFF.

V usage is TRBV9 and J usage is TRBJ2-7; 9 nucleotides match TRBD1. Trimming at V came to 4 bases and at J to 3 bases, leaving 8 bases not matched to a gene. Germline-derived CDR1 and CDR2 are SGDLS and YYNGEE. The CDR3 runs to 15 residues. CDR3: CASSPIPGQGYEQYF. In nucleotides, the CDR3 is TGTGCCAGCAGCCCGATCCCGGGACAGGGCTACGAGCAGTACTTC. The full variable domain, rest sourced from reference TRBV9 and TRBJ2-7, is DSGVTQTPKHLITATGQRVTLRCSPRSGDLSVYWYQQSLDQGLQFLIQYYNGEERAKGNILERFSAQQFPDLHSELNLSSLELGDSALYFCASSPIPGQGYEQYFGPGTRLTVT.

This chain connects TRBV6-5 to TRBJ1-2; TRBD1 agrees at 9 bases. V lost 6 bases and J lost 8; bases outside the gene matches: 7. The germline gives CDR1 MNHEY, CDR2 SVGAGI. This CDR3 comprises 13 residues. In DNA form, the CDR3 reads TGTGCCAGCAGAAGGGACAGGGCAGGGGGCTACACCTTC. Its protein product is CASRRDRAGGYTF.

This sequence joins TRBV5-4 and TRBJ1-1, with 9 bases fitting TRBD1. With 2 bases clipped from V and 0 bases from J, the junction kept 5 bases outside the gene matches. Germline lookup yields CDR1 SGHNT and CDR2 YYREEE (reference sequence). The CDR3 has 16 residues. The CDR3 region is CASSFDGTGMNTEAFF. CDR3 DNA: TGTGCCAGCAGCTTTGATGGGACAGGGATGAACACTGAAGCTTTCTTT.

The chain employs TRBV7-2 and TRBJ2-3; a possible D gene is TRBD2 (5 bases). This CDR3 is built from 14 residues. The V and J ends lost 1 base and 2 bases respectively, with 7 bases between them. Germline CDR1 reads SGHTA; CDR2 reads FQGNSA. This chain's CDR3 is CASSLGLATDTQYF. The CDR3 coding sequence is TGTGCCAGCAGCTTAGGGCTAGCCACAGATACGCAGTATTTT. Full variable domain (rest looked up from reference TRBV7-2 and TRBJ2-3): GAGVSQSPSNKVTEKGKDVELRCDPISGHTALYWYRQSLGQGLEFLIYFQGNSAPDKSGLPSDRFSAERTGGSVSTLTIQRTQQEDSAVYLCASSLGLATDTQYFGPGTRLTVL.

The chain couples TRBV9 to TRBJ2-1; 8 bases match TRBD1. The CDR3 loop spans 11 amino acids. Germline CDR1 reads SGDLS; CDR2 reads YYNGEE. Germline trimming cut 7 bases from V and 9 bases from J; bases unmatched to any gene: 3. The DNA of the CDR3 is TGTGCCAGCGGGCAGGGGGCTGAGCAGTTCTTC. Translation: CASGQGAEQFF. Using reference TRBV9 and TRBJ2-1 for the parts outside the CDR3, the full variable domain is DSGVTQTPKHLITATGQRVTLRCSPRSGDLSVYWYQQSLDQGLQFLIQYYNGEERAKGNILERFSAQQFPDLHSELNLSSLELGDSALYFCASGQGAEQFFGPGTRLTVL.

This sequence joins TRBV19 and TRBJ2-7, with 9 positions matching TRBD2. With V trimmed by 7 bases and J by 1 base, 2 bases remained unmatched. The CDR3 is made up of 13 amino acids. Germline assignment: CDR1 LNHDA and CDR2 SQIVND (reference sequence). CDR3 sequence: CASITSGSYEQYF. The CDR3 nucleotides are TGTGCCAGTATCACTAGCGGGTCCTACGAGCAGTACTTC.

J is TRBJ2-2 and V is TRBV7-9; 8 nucleotides match TRBD2. In germline, CDR1 is SEHNR, CDR2 FQNEAQ (reference sequence). The CDR3 totals 13 residues. The V segment lost 7 bases and the J segment 5 bases; nucleotides outside the gene matches: 3. As DNA, the CDR3 is TGTGCCAGCATCTCGGGGGGGACCGGGGAGCTGTTTTTT. Amino acids: CASISGGTGELFF.

The chain uses TRBV7-3 and TRBJ2-5; D is ambiguous. Trimming removed 3 bases from V and 9 bases from J, with 14 bases in between. Germline CDR1 reads SGHTA; CDR2 reads FQGTGA. The CDR3 sequence is 13 residues long. The DNA for the CDR3 is TGTGCCAGCAGCTTGGTCCCTTCAGGACCCCAGTACTTC. Protein sequence: CASSLVPSGPQYF.